The 14 T cell receptor beta chains below all came from one sample that was sequenced in a study of CD8 T cells in ankylosing spondylitis. TCRdb itself ran the 5' RACE reads through MiXCR, one entry per CDR3 protein. The sample shows under 250,000 distinct CDR3 sequences, about 10% of them seen only once. Sequenced sample: blood, either unsorted or a sorted T cell fraction (not recorded which). All receptors come from a male donor with ankylosing spondylitis or in good health (not recorded which).

This clonotype was picked up many times. The CDR3 bases are TGCAGTGCCACTGGGACAGACCGCACAGATACGCAGTATTTT. It translates to CSATGTDRTDTQYF. This sequence joins TRBV20-1 and TRBJ2-3; 7 bases are a match to TRBD1. V dropped 6 bases and J dropped 1; count of bases not matched to a gene: 7. This CDR3 contains 14 residues. Per the germline V gene, CDR1 is DFQATT and CDR2 is SNEGSKA (reference sequence).

This clonotype was seen many times. The chain carries TRBV4-2 and TRBJ1-1; D call uncertain. Trimming pared 0 bases from V and 1 base from J, leaving 6 bases between. The CDR3 is 14 residues long. Germline assignment: CDR1 LGHNA and CDR2 YNFKEQ. CDR3 residues: CASSQDGWNTEAFF. The CDR3 coding sequence is TGTGCCAGCAGCCAAGACGGGTGGAACACTGAAGCTTTCTTT.

This clonotype was recorded at least ten times. This sequence joins TRBV20-1 and TRBJ1-5, with a possible D match to TRBD1 (6 bases). The germline CDR1 and CDR2 sequences are DFQATT and SNEGSKA (reference sequence). Trimming left V 0 bases short and J 9 bases short, with 18 bases between. The CDR3 length is 15 residues. The CDR3 loop reads CSARDDRLPMWPQHF. The DNA for the CDR3 is TGCAGTGCTAGAGACGACAGGTTACCGATGTGGCCCCAGCATTTT.

This clonotype came up a few times. The genes are TRBV6-6 and TRBJ1-1; possibly TRBD1 for D (6 bases). CDR1 is MNHNY, CDR2 SVGAGI, per germline (reference sequence). Trimming cost V 5 bases and J 3 bases, with 22 bases left between them. The CDR3 consists of 17 residues. This CDR3 reads CASSGGRSWYEDTEAFF. The CDR3 DNA sequence: TGTGCCAGCAGTGGGGGCCGAAGTTGGTATGAGGACACTGAAGCTTTCTTT.

The chain is built from TRBV20-1 and TRBJ1-5; D is uncertain. Germline CDR1 and CDR2: DFQATT and SNEGSKA (reference sequence). There are 14 residues in the CDR3. The V end was cut by 0 bases, the J end by 9 bases, with 15 bases between. The CDR3 sequence is CSARDRAGYRPQHF. CDR3 DNA sequence: TGCAGTGCTAGAGACCGGGCCGGTTATAGGCCCCAGCATTTT.

This clonotype was observed many times. The CDR3: CASSLDRWTGELFF. Written as DNA, the CDR3 is TGTGCCAGCAGTTTAGACCGGTGGACCGGGGAGCTGTTTTTT. The V gene is TRBV6-5, the J gene TRBJ2-2; D uncertain. There are 14 residues in the CDR3. Looked up from germline, CDR1 is MNHEY and CDR2 is SVGAGI. Trimming cost V 4 bases and J 5 bases, with 11 bases left between them.

In its sample, this clonotype was seen many times. The chain uses TRBV12-3 or TRBV12-4 and TRBJ2-2, with 7 positions matching TRBD1. The length of the CDR3 is 13 residues. With V trimmed by 4 bases and J by 6 bases, 2 bases remained unmatched. CDR3: CASSYRGPGELFF. CDR3 nucleotide sequence: TGTGCCAGCAGTTACAGGGGTCCCGGGGAGCTGTTTTTT.

The chain links TRBV7-9 to TRBJ2-2; 11 bases fit TRBD2. V shed 3 bases and J 7 bases; nucleotides not matched to a gene: 7. The CDR3 is made up of 16 amino acids. From germline, CDR1 is SEHNR and CDR2 FQNEAQ (reference sequence). The CDR3 reads CASSFTSGSGVGELFF. The CDR3 coding sequence is TGTGCCAGCAGCTTTACTAGCGGGAGTGGAGTCGGGGAGCTGTTTTTT.

This clonotype was recorded many times. This sequence joins TRBV5-1 and TRBJ1-4; TRBD1 might be the D (5 bases). The CDR3 has 14 amino acids. The germline V and J ends were trimmed by 1 base and 4 bases, with 8 bases remaining between them. In germline, CDR1 is SGHRS, CDR2 YFSETQ. This CDR3 reads CASSLRGHNEKLFF. In DNA, the CDR3 is TGCGCCAGCAGCTTGCGAGGACATAATGAAAAACTGTTTTTT.

This clonotype was detected ten times or more. The genes are TRBV7-2 and TRBJ1-2; D unclear. Germline assignment: CDR1 SGHTA and CDR2 FQGNSA. V was clipped by 0 bases and J by 4 bases, with 9 bases between them. The CDR3 totals 14 residues. CDR3 region: CASSLARGPYGYTF. The CDR3 DNA is TGTGCCAGCAGCTTAGCTCGTGGGCCCTATGGCTACACCTTC.

This clonotype was recorded at least ten times. V and J are TRBV20-1 and TRBJ2-1, with 10 nucleotides matching TRBD2. Germline CDR1 reads DFQATT; CDR2 reads SNEGSKA (reference sequence). The V gene end was trimmed by 5 bases and the J gene end by 2 bases; junction bases not matched to a gene: 6. The CDR3 sequence is 15 residues long. The CDR3 loop is CSASPSGRAYNEQFF. DNA of the CDR3: TGCAGTGCTTCCCCAAGCGGGAGGGCCTACAATGAGCAGTTCTTC.

This clonotype was detected only a few times. The gene calls are TRBV3-1 and TRBJ1-1; D is perhaps TRBD1 (6 bases). CDR3 length: 17 residues. V was shortened by 5 bases and J by 0 bases, with 19 bases between the two germline ends. Germline V gives CDR1 LGHDT, CDR2 YNNKEL (reference sequence). CDR3 residues: CASSSRTVGGLNTEAFF. For the CDR3, the DNA is TGTGCCAGCAGCTCCCGGACGGTGGGGGGCCTGAACACTGAAGCTTTCTTT.

The V and J genes are TRBV4-1 and TRBJ1-1; D call uncertain. CDR3 length: 14 residues. In germline, CDR1 is MGHRA, CDR2 YSYEKL. The ends were cut back, 0 bases at V and 5 bases at J, with 10 bases in the middle. The CDR3 spells CASSQDYAPTEAFF. The CDR3, as DNA: TGCGCCAGCAGCCAAGATTATGCCCCGACTGAAGCTTTCTTT.

This clonotype was seen at least ten times. CDR3 sequence reads: CSARDIAGNIQYF. The CDR3 region has the DNA TGCAGTGCTAGAGATATAGCGGGAAACATTCAGTACTTC. This sequence joins TRBV20-1 and TRBJ2-4, with TRBD2 matching 7 bases. The junction had 2 bases not matched to a gene; V was cut back by 0 bases and J by 6 bases. Germline V gives CDR1 DFQATT, CDR2 SNEGSKA (reference sequence). The CDR3 runs to 13 residues.